The 27 T cell receptor beta chains below come from one sample, sequenced in a study of T cells in Graves' hyperthyroidism and ophthalmopathy (dated by TCRdb to between 2018 and 2020). Libraries were built with multiplex PCR. TCRdb lists the instrument as Illumina HiSeq 2000. The TCR beta CDR3 regions were amplified from RNA transcripts. A first-round RT-PCR of the TCR CDR3 used the HTBI primer set with the Qiagen OneStep RT-PCR kit. TCRdb trimmed public reads at Q25 via fastp, called clones via MiXCR and kept in-frame beta chains. When rows share a CDR3 protein, they turn into one entry using the most common DNA and genes. Present in this sample are around 600,000 distinct CDR3 sequences, 13% to 15% of which were seen just once. Roughly 6.9% of the sample rests with the top ten. Sequencing used blood. All receptors derive from a woman younger than 35 with Graves' ophthalmopathy.

The chain has TRBV19 and TRBJ2-2; D ambiguous. Germline lookup yields CDR1 LNHDA and CDR2 SQIVND (reference sequence). The V and J ends lost 3 bases and 0 bases respectively, with 11 bases between them. There are 16 residues in the CDR3. DNA of the CDR3: TGTGCCAGTAGTATCCCAGCGCCCTCGAACACCGGGGAGCTGTTTTTT. Translating it yields CASSIPAPSNTGELFF. Based on the CDR3 plus reference TRBV19 and TRBJ2-2, the full variable domain is DGGITQSPKYLFRKEGQNVTLSCEQNLNHDAMYWYRQDPGQGLRLIYYSQIVNDFQKGDIAEGYSVSREKKESFPLTVTSAQKNPTAFYLCASSIPAPSNTGELFFGEGSRLTVL.

This clonotype was observed a few times. V is TRBV6-5 and J is TRBJ2-1; 14 bases fit TRBD2. This CDR3 is 16 amino acids long. With 4 bases clipped from V and 8 bases from J, the junction kept 7 bases outside the gene matches. The germline V gene encodes CDR1 MNHEY and CDR2 SVGAGI. CDR3 nucleotide sequence: TGTGCCAGCAGTTTCCGGACTAGCGGGAGGAAGGATGAGCAGTTCTTC. Amino acids: CASSFRTSGRKDEQFF.

In its sample, this clonotype was seen once. This chain joins TRBV27 and TRBJ1-4; D not resolved. CDR1 is MNHEY and CDR2 is SMNVEV in the germline V gene (reference sequence). The CDR3 is 19 residues long. The V end was cut by 0 bases, the J end by 0 bases, with 17 bases between. The CDR3 is CASSLSTPGRSATNEKLFF. CDR3 nucleotide sequence: TGTGCCAGCAGTTTATCCACCCCGGGTAGAAGTGCAACTAATGAAAAACTGTTTTTT.

This clonotype was counted a few times. The chain is built from TRBV4-2 and TRBJ2-5; D possibly corresponds to TRBD2 (6 bases). The V end lost 1 base, the J end lost 1 base, and 13 bases lay between the germline ends. Germline loops: CDR1 LGHNA, CDR2 YNFKEQ. This CDR3 is 16 amino acids long. CDR3 DNA sequence: TGTGCCAGCAGCCAAGTGTATGGCGGGATCCAAGAGACCCAGTACTTC. Protein product: CASSQVYGGIQETQYF.

The rearrangement joins TRBV2 to TRBJ2-4; TRBD1 aligns across 10 bases. This CDR3 has 17 amino acids. With 2 bases clipped from V and 0 bases from J, the junction kept 4 bases outside the gene matches. Per the germline V gene, CDR1 is SNHLY and CDR2 is FYNNEI. Written as DNA, the CDR3 is TGTGCCAGCAGTGAAAGTAGGGACAGGGGAGCCAAAAACATTCAGTACTTC. It specifies CASSESRDRGAKNIQYF.

The sample holds a few counts of this clonotype. This chain's CDR3 is CASSSSGVYEQYF. CDR3 coding DNA: TGTGCCAGCAGCTCTAGCGGGGTCTACGAGCAGTACTTC. The chain is built from TRBV6-1 and TRBJ2-7; 9 nucleotides match TRBD2. With 6 bases clipped from V and 3 bases from J, the junction kept 3 bases outside the gene matches. CDR3 length equals 13 residues. Germline V gene data show CDR1 as MNHNS and CDR2 as SASEGT.

This clonotype appeared many times. V and J are TRBV12-3 or TRBV12-4 and TRBJ2-5, with D perhaps being TRBD1 or TRBD2 (5 bases each). V lost 5 bases and J lost 1, with 14 bases in between. The CDR3 totals 15 residues. This chain's CDR3 is CASSLGPPGQETQYF. The CDR3 coding sequence is TGTGCCAGCAGTCTGGGACCTCCGGGCCAAGAGACCCAGTACTTC.

This clonotype appeared many times. The V gene is TRBV7-2, the J gene TRBJ2-3, with 11 bases that match TRBD2. Germline V gives CDR1 SGHTA, CDR2 FQGNSA. CDR3 length equals 15 residues. J was trimmed by 4 bases and V by 5 bases; bases with no gene match: 5. CDR3 protein: CASSATSGSPDTQYF. The CDR3 DNA sequence: TGTGCCAGCAGCGCAACTAGCGGGAGCCCAGATACGCAGTATTTT.

This clonotype was detected many times. The gene calls are TRBV9 and TRBJ2-2, with 12 nucleotides matching TRBD2. Unmatched junction bases numbered 3, after V lost 0 bases and J lost 0 bases. The CDR3 length is 18 residues. From germline, CDR1 is SGDLS and CDR2 YYNGEE. Here the CDR3 reads CASSVDLAGGPNTGELFF. DNA of the CDR3: TGTGCCAGCAGCGTAGACCTAGCGGGAGGGCCGAACACCGGGGAGCTGTTTTTT.

This clonotype was recorded a few times. The chain combines TRBV25-1 with TRBJ2-5, with no clear D. Trimming removed 4 bases at V and 4 bases at J, with 13 bases between. The CDR3 is made up of 14 amino acids. Germline lookup yields CDR1 MGHDK and CDR2 SYGVNS. This CDR3 reads CASSVDLVGETQYF. In DNA form, the CDR3 reads TGTGCCAGCAGTGTTGACTTAGTTGGAGAGACCCAGTACTTC.

The genes are TRBV28 and TRBJ2-1, with TRBD2 matching 11 bases. The V gene end was trimmed by 7 bases and the J gene end by 9 bases; junction bases not matched to a gene: 14. Germline V CDR1 and CDR2: MDHEN, SYDVKM. The CDR3 spans 16 residues. CDR3 DNA sequence: TGTGCCAGCACCCTTTCTGTAGCGGGAGGGTTAGGTGAGCAGTTCTTC. This translates into CASTLSVAGGLGEQFF.

This clonotype has more than one count but fewer than ten. One junction end does not reproduce the germline sequence, and a read error may be involved. The rearrangement links TRBV27 to TRBJ2-1; possibly TRBD2 for D (5 bases). Germline values: CDR1 MNHEY, CDR2 SMNVEV (reference sequence). The CDR3 has 14 amino acids. The CDR3 bases are TGTGCCAGCACTCCTGGACTTCCCTACGATGAGCAGTTCTTC. It codes for CASTPGLPYDEQFF.

This clonotype appeared a few times. CDR3 coding DNA: TGTGCCAGTAATATGGGCGGGAGGCCCACAGATACGCAGTATTTT. Protein sequence: CASNMGGRPTDTQYF. The chain joins TRBV19 to TRBJ2-3, with TRBD2 matching over 8 bases. CDR3 length: 15 amino acids. V lost 7 bases and J lost 2; bases outside the gene matches: 8. Germline CDR1 and CDR2: LNHDA and SQIVND (reference sequence).

This clonotype has just a few counts. The chain has TRBV7-9 and TRBJ1-2, with 9 bases identical to TRBD1. Germline lookup yields CDR1 SEHNR and CDR2 FQNEAQ (reference sequence). V was pared by 3 bases and J by 10 bases, with 6 bases of the junction left unmatched. CDR3 size: 13 residues. The CDR3 here is CASSLSRQGDYTF. The CDR3 nucleotides are TGTGCCAGCAGCTTGTCGAGACAGGGGGACTACACCTTC.

This clonotype has more than one count but fewer than ten. J is TRBJ1-2 and V is TRBV28, with 12 bases identical to TRBD1. CDR1 is MDHEN and CDR2 is SYDVKM in the germline V gene. The CDR3 is made up of 14 amino acids. V was pared by 5 bases and J by 8 bases, with 6 bases of the junction left unmatched. CDR3 sequence: CASSPRDRGRGYTF. CDR3 sequence (DNA): TGTGCCAGCAGTCCCCGGGACAGGGGGCGCGGCTACACCTTC.

This clonotype was seen only a few times. V usage is TRBV20-1 and J usage is TRBJ2-7, with D tentatively TRBD1 or TRBD2 (5 bases each). The V and J ends lost 6 bases and 3 bases respectively, with 15 bases between them. This CDR3 region has 13 residues. Per germline, CDR1 DFQATT and CDR2 SNEGSKA (reference sequence). The CDR3 DNA reads TGCAGTGCCCTCCGACAGAGGGTCTACGAGCAGTACGTC. Its translation is CSALRQRVYEQYV.

This chain links TRBV7-9 with TRBJ1-4; TRBD1 matches at 7 bases. V trimming: 1 base; J trimming: 4 bases; junction bases outside the gene matches: 6. The CDR3 is 16 amino acids. Germline values: CDR1 SEHNR, CDR2 FQNEAQ (reference sequence). CDR3 in DNA: TGTGCCAGCAGCTTAGGCCTTCGGGACAGTAATGAAAAACTGTTTTTT. Protein sequence: CASSLGLRDSNEKLFF.

The sample holds many counts of this clonotype. The chain recombines TRBV6-5 with TRBJ2-7; weak D call: TRBD1 (6 bases). The CDR3 has 14 amino acids. The germline V gene encodes CDR1 MNHEY and CDR2 SVGAGI. V lost 2 bases, J lost 1 base, and 9 bases lay in between. The CDR3 coding sequence is TGTGCCAGCAGTTACGCCGGGACATCCTACGAGCAGTACTTC. Translated, it gives CASSYAGTSYEQYF.

This clonotype was seen many times. The chain joins TRBV30 to TRBJ1-1; perhaps TRBD1 as D (5 bases). CDR1 and CDR2 (germline): GTSNPN, SVGIG (reference sequence). The length of the CDR3 is 13 residues. The V end lost 2 bases, the J end lost 1 base, and 8 bases lay between the germline ends. CDR3 nucleotides: TGTGCCTGGAGTCTTCAGGGGAACACTGAAGCTTTCTTT. Its protein product is CAWSLQGNTEAFF. Supplemented by reference TRBV30 and TRBJ1-1, the full variable domain reads SQTIHQWPATLVQPVGSPLSLECTVEGTSNPNLYWYRQAAGRGLQLLFYSVGIGQISSEVPQNLSASRPQDRQFILSSKKLLLSDSGFYLCAWSLQGNTEAFFGQGTRLTVV.

In its sample, this clonotype was seen many times. This sequence joins TRBV6-6 and TRBJ2-7; D call uncertain. The CDR3 runs 15 residues. Trimming cost V 2 bases and J 2 bases, with 13 bases left between them. Germline CDR1 reads MNHNY; CDR2 reads SVGAGI (reference sequence). The CDR3 DNA sequence: TGTGCCAGCAGTTACGGGCAGAATTATGCCTACGAGCAGTACTTC. Translating gives CASSYGQNYAYEQYF.

This chain links TRBV14 with TRBJ2-5, with D perhaps TRBD2 (5 bases). Germline CDR1 SGHDN, CDR2 FVKESK. The CDR3 is 15 amino acids. Trimming took 0 bases from V and 2 from J, leaving 10 bases between them. The CDR3 sequence is CASSQDSDWQETQYF. CDR3 nucleotide sequence: TGTGCCAGCAGCCAAGATTCGGACTGGCAAGAGACCCAGTACTTC.

This clonotype was observed many times. The chain joins TRBV20-1 to TRBJ2-3; 14 nucleotides agree with TRBD2. The germline CDR1 and CDR2 sequences are DFQATT and SNEGSKA (reference sequence). The junction had 7 bases not matched to a gene; V was cut back by 2 bases and J by 3 bases. This CDR3 spans 17 amino acids. Written as DNA, the CDR3 is TGCAGTGCTAGAAGCCCCTGGACTAGCGGGAGGACAGATACGCAGTATTTT. It translates to CSARSPWTSGRTDTQYF.

This clonotype was observed at least ten times. Here the CDR3 DNA reads TGTGCCAGCAGTTACTCGATTGGCGAACTGAACACTGAAGCTTTCTTT. This gives the protein CASSYSIGELNTEAFF. The rearrangement uses TRBV6-5 and TRBJ1-1; D ambiguous. There are 16 residues in the CDR3. Trimming shortened V by 0 bases and J by 0 bases, and 11 bases separated the two germline ends. CDR1 and CDR2 from the germline V gene are MNHEY and SVGAGI.

This clonotype was observed at least ten times. The gene calls are TRBV7-3 and TRBJ2-2; 11 bases line up with TRBD1. Trimming took 5 bases from V and 4 from J; bases not matched to a gene: 3. The CDR3 is 15 residues long. CDR1 and CDR2 (germline): SGHTA, FQGTGA. The CDR3 nucleotides are TGTGCCAGCAGCCCCGGGACAGGGGGCACCGGGGAGCTGTTTTTT. This translates into CASSPGTGGTGELFF.

The chain recombines TRBV28 with TRBJ2-2; D not certain. V was pared by 5 bases and J by 5 bases, with 9 bases between. Germline V gene sequence: CDR1 MDHEN, CDR2 SYDVKM. This CDR3 contains 13 residues. CDR3 sequence reads: CASSAYMTGELFF. The CDR3 DNA sequence: TGTGCCAGCAGTGCCTACATGACCGGGGAGCTGTTTTTT.

This chain links TRBV9 with TRBJ1-4; possible D gene TRBD1, 5 bases. Germline V gene sequence: CDR1 SGDLS, CDR2 YYNGEE. The length of the CDR3 is 15 residues. V shed 0 bases and J shed 4 bases, with 10 bases lying between them. CDR3 DNA sequence: TGTGCCAGCAGCGTAGAGAACAGGTTTAATGAAAAACTGTTTTTT. Translating gives CASSVENRFNEKLFF.

The J gene is TRBJ2-7, the V gene TRBV5-8; 9 nucleotides line up with TRBD1. CDR3 length equals 17 residues. Germline V gene lookup returns CDR1 SGHTS and CDR2 YDEGEE. With 5 bases clipped from V and 3 bases from J, the junction kept 15 bases outside the gene matches. The DNA of the CDR3 is TGTGCCAGCAGGATGGAGGGGACAGGGTTCTCACACTACGAGCAGTACTTC. Its translation is CASRMEGTGFSHYEQYF.